Sequencing of this TCR beta chain was carried out in a study of blood T cells in healthy people across ages. Germline V gene sequence: CDR1 DFQATT, CDR2 SNEGSKA (reference sequence). CDR3 length: 15 amino acids. Trimming left V 1 base short and J 8 bases short, with 17 bases between. There are a few counts of this clonotype. Then a second PCR, running roughly 7 to 11 cycles, was carried out with a sample-barcoded 5' primer and a J-beta primer mix. Each CDR3 protein is one row after TCRdb ran MiXCR on the 5' RACE reads. The table lists approximately 1,000,000 distinct CDR3 sequences, around two fifths of them singletons.

The sample comprised blood. The TCR comes from a man aged 18 to 29 in good health. The chain carries TRBV20-1 and TRBJ1-4; D might be TRBD1 (5 bases). CDR3 loop: CSARAPGGIGEKLFF. The CDR3 DNA follows: TGCAGTGCTAGAGCGCCCGGGGGTATTGGCGAAAAACTGTTTTTT.